This section outlines one T cell receptor beta chain sequence together with its context. The CDR3 runs 12 residues. Germline CDR1 reads MNHEY; CDR2 reads SMNVEV (reference sequence). V was shortened by 4 bases and J by 10 bases, with 13 bases between the two germline ends. This sample was taken from a study of control samples from healthy donors and cancer patients. Using immunoSEQ multiplex PCR, the repertoire was profiled, and TCRdb retains in-frame clones only, with some absent. The sample yields just over 30,000 clones, roughly 95% seen once. Specimen: blood. The clonotype comes from a man aged 55-75 years in good health. The chain joins TRBV27 to TRBJ1-2, with D possibly being TRBD1 (5 bases). DNA for the CDR3: TGTGCCAGCAGTTCCGTGGGGGGTGACTACACCTTC. Its translation is CASSSVGGDYTF.